These 22 T cell receptor beta chains were sequenced from one sample in a study of T-cell memory formation after mild COVID-19. TCRdb ran MiXCR on the 5' RACE reads and lists one entry per CDR3 protein. The data contain about 440,000 distinct CDR3 sequences, around 20% of them seen just once; the ten biggest clones take up 7.5% to 9.5%. Sequencing was done on a sample of PBMCs or a T cell subset sorted from them (not recorded which). These receptors came from an adult woman who had mild COVID-19 (a few samples of this study predate the infection). Cell type and time point are not known.

This chain joins TRBV5-5 and TRBJ2-2, with TRBD1 matching 7 bases. The length of the CDR3 is 14 residues. CDR1 is SGHKS, CDR2 YYEKEE, per germline (reference sequence). Germline trimming cut 4 bases from V and 4 bases from J; bases unmatched to any gene: 4. The CDR3 DNA is TGTGCCAGCAGCGGGGGACAGCCCACCGGGGAGCTGTTTTTT. Its translation is CASSGGQPTGELFF.

This chain links TRBV5-1 with TRBJ2-1, with 9 bases that match TRBD2. With 0 bases clipped from V and 4 bases from J, the junction kept 17 bases outside the gene matches. The CDR3 is 20 residues long. Per germline, CDR1 SGHRS and CDR2 YFSETQ. CDR3 DNA: TGCGCCAGCAGCTTGGAGCCTGTGCTTGTAGCGGGAGATCTTTACAATGAGCAGTTCTTC. It is translated as CASSLEPVLVAGDLYNEQFF.

This chain uses TRBV5-1 with TRBJ1-1; D gene ambiguous. Looked up from germline, CDR1 is SGHRS and CDR2 is YFSETQ. Trimming took 0 bases from V and 0 from J, leaving 9 bases between them. The CDR3 runs to 15 residues. The CDR3 protein is CASSLASALNTEAFF. CDR3 DNA: TGCGCCAGCAGCTTGGCATCAGCCTTGAACACTGAAGCTTTCTTT.

The sample holds many counts of this clonotype. The V call is TRBV5-1, the J call TRBJ1-1, with TRBD1 matching over 7 bases. This CDR3 has 15 residues. V trimming: 7 bases; J trimming: 1 base; junction bases outside the gene matches: 10. CDR1 and CDR2 from the germline V gene are SGHRS and YFSETQ. CDR3 amino acids: CASRLPGGSNTEAFF. The CDR3 region has the DNA TGCGCCAGCCGCCTCCCAGGGGGGTCGAACACTGAAGCTTTCTTT.

The genes are TRBV7-3 and TRBJ2-7; 10 nucleotides line up with TRBD1. J was trimmed by 5 bases and V by 0 bases; bases with no gene match: 7. Germline CDR1 SGHTA, CDR2 FQGTGA. The CDR3 contains 16 residues. CDR3 in amino acids: CASSLTAGTGVHEQYF. CDR3 sequence (DNA): TGTGCCAGCAGCTTAACAGCCGGGACAGGGGTCCACGAGCAGTACTTC.

CDR3 DNA sequence: TGTGCCAGCTCACCTACCATTGAATTGGGCACTGAAGCTTTCTTT. It is translated as CASSPTIELGTEAFF. V is TRBV18 and J is TRBJ1-1; D is undetermined. Trimming removed 3 bases from V and 4 bases from J, with 15 bases in between. Germline loops: CDR1 KGHSH, CDR2 LQKENI. This CDR3 is built from 15 residues.

This rearrangement joins TRBV7-9 to TRBJ2-1; 8 nucleotides line up with TRBD2. With V trimmed by 3 bases and J by 0 bases, 10 bases remained unmatched. The length of the CDR3 is 18 residues. CDR1 SEHNR and CDR2 FQNEAQ come from the germline V gene (reference sequence). Here the CDR3 reads CASSLFRLAGRSYNEQFF. The CDR3 DNA reads TGTGCCAGCAGCTTGTTTAGGCTAGCGGGCCGCTCCTACAATGAGCAGTTCTTC.

The genes are TRBV7-9 and TRBJ1-5; no firm D call. CDR1 SEHNR and CDR2 FQNEAQ come from the germline V gene (reference sequence). V was trimmed by 5 bases and J by 4 bases, leaving 12 bases between them. CDR3 length: 14 amino acids. The CDR3 region is CASSSTTENQPQHF. The CDR3 DNA reads TGTGCCAGCAGCAGCACGACTGAGAATCAGCCCCAGCATTTT.

This clonotype was counted a single time. The rearrangement links TRBV20-1 to TRBJ2-7; D possibly matches TRBD1 or TRBD2 (5 bases each). With 4 bases removed from V and 0 bases from J, the gap between germline ends came to 13 bases. The CDR3 loop spans 14 amino acids. Per germline, CDR1 DFQATT and CDR2 SNEGSKA (reference sequence). In nucleotides, the CDR3 is TGCAGTGCTAACGTGGGGGTTGGCTCCTACGAGCAGTACTTC. Residues: CSANVGVGSYEQYF.

The rearrangement uses TRBV20-1 and TRBJ1-2; D ambiguous. V was shortened by 5 bases and J by 4 bases, with 8 bases between the two germline ends. CDR3 length equals 11 residues. Germline V lookup: CDR1 DFQATT, CDR2 SNEGSKA (reference sequence). CDR3 in DNA: TGCAGTGCTCTGCTCGCCTATGGCTACACCTTC. It translates to CSALLAYGYTF.

The chain combines TRBV7-2 with TRBJ2-7, with TRBD2 identical over 8 bases. This CDR3 has 15 amino acids. J lost 4 bases, V lost 4 bases, and 9 bases had no gene match. Germline assignment: CDR1 SGHTA and CDR2 FQGNSA. CDR3 sequence (DNA): TGTGCCAGCAGCTCTTCGGGGACTAGAACGTACGAGCAGTACTTC. This codes for CASSSSGTRTYEQYF.

The rearrangement links TRBV2 to TRBJ2-5; D is ambiguous. Trimming stripped 7 bases from V and 2 bases from J, with 11 bases between. The V gene's germline CDR1 is SNHLY and CDR2 FYNNEI. This CDR3 comprises 13 residues. The CDR3 region is CASIRDLQETQYF. The CDR3 DNA follows: TGTGCCAGCATAAGAGATTTACAAGAGACCCAGTACTTC.

Only a few counts were recorded for this clonotype. The chain uses TRBV11-2 and TRBJ2-1, with 8 bases fitting TRBD2. V shed 5 bases and J 5 bases; nucleotides not matched to a gene: 8. This CDR3 has 15 amino acids. The germline CDR1 and CDR2 sequences are SGHAT and FQNNGV. The CDR3 DNA reads TGTGCCAGCAGCCCTGGCGGGGGGCTGGACAATGAGCAGTTCTTC. It yields the protein CASSPGGGLDNEQFF.

The rearrangement uses TRBV5-1 and TRBJ1-2; D unresolved. Trimming left V 0 bases short and J 8 bases short, with 17 bases between. From germline, CDR1 is SGHRS and CDR2 YFSETQ. The CDR3 is made up of 15 amino acids. This CDR3 is CASSLETTHVSGYTF. CDR3 bases: TGCGCCAGCAGCTTGGAGACAACCCACGTTAGCGGCTACACCTTC. Based on the CDR3 plus reference TRBV5-1 and TRBJ1-2, the full variable domain is KAGVTQTPRYLIKTRGQQVTLSCSPISGHRSVSWYQQTPGQGLQFLFEYFSETQRNKGNFPGRFSGRQFSNSRSEMNVSTLELGDSALYLCASSLETTHVSGYTFGSGTRLTVV.

This clonotype was found a few times. The rearrangement uses TRBV12-3 or TRBV12-4 and TRBJ2-1; 9 bases are a match to TRBD2. The V segment lost 5 bases and the J segment 6 bases; nucleotides outside the gene matches: 8. The CDR3 consists of 15 residues. CDR3 protein: CASSLSGGPRNEQFF. For the CDR3, the DNA is TGTGCCAGCAGTCTTAGCGGGGGCCCCCGCAATGAGCAGTTCTTC.

V usage is TRBV20-1 and J usage is TRBJ1-1; D may be TRBD1 (5 bases). CDR1 and CDR2 (germline): DFQATT, SNEGSKA (reference sequence). CDR3 length: 10 residues. Trimming pared 5 bases from V and 10 bases from J, leaving 11 bases between. CDR3 in DNA: TGCAGTGCTGACGGGGCGTCAGCTTTCTTT. It translates to CSADGASAFF.

In its sample, this clonotype was seen a few times. The chain employs TRBV9 and TRBJ1-2; 12 nucleotides agree with TRBD1. With V trimmed by 4 bases and J by 7 bases, 5 bases remained unmatched. The CDR3 loop spans 14 amino acids. Per the germline V gene, CDR1 is SGDLS and CDR2 is YYNGEE. CDR3 residues: CASSPGTGGRGYTF. The CDR3 coding sequence is TGTGCCAGCAGCCCCGGGACAGGGGGCCGTGGCTACACCTTC.

In its sample, this clonotype was seen a few times. The J gene is TRBJ2-1, the V gene TRBV5-1; D is uncertain. V was clipped by 0 bases and J by 2 bases, with 12 bases between them. Germline lookup yields CDR1 SGHRS and CDR2 YFSETQ. This CDR3 comprises 16 residues. Written as DNA, the CDR3 is TGCGCCAGCAGCTTGGCGTGGCGGTTAGCCTACAATGAGCAGTTCTTC. This codes for CASSLAWRLAYNEQFF. Full variable domain (outside the CDR3, taken from reference TRBV5-1 and TRBJ2-1): KAGVTQTPRYLIKTRGQQVTLSCSPISGHRSVSWYQQTPGQGLQFLFEYFSETQRNKGNFPGRFSGRQFSNSRSEMNVSTLELGDSALYLCASSLAWRLAYNEQFFGPGTRLTVL.

This clonotype appeared a few times. The chain is built from TRBV12-3 or TRBV12-4 and TRBJ2-3, with TRBD2 matching 8 bases. Germline trimming cut 6 bases from V and 5 bases from J; bases unmatched to any gene: 7. CDR3 length: 14 residues. Written as DNA, the CDR3 is TGTGCCAGCAGCCGGGGGGGGGTGCAAGATACGCAGTATTTT. Translated: CASSRGGVQDTQYF.

This chain connects TRBV6-5 to TRBJ1-2, with a weak D call TRBD1 (5 bases). This CDR3 region has 13 residues. Per germline, CDR1 MNHEY and CDR2 SVGAGI. Trimming shortened V by 5 bases and J by 4 bases, and 11 bases separated the two germline ends. CDR3 loop: CASSQARGYGYTF. The CDR3 DNA sequence: TGTGCCAGCAGTCAGGCTAGGGGCTATGGCTACACCTTC.

This clonotype was detected a few times. The V gene is TRBV6-1, the J gene TRBJ2-7; D remains unclear. This CDR3 spans 11 amino acids. Germline V gene sequence: CDR1 MNHNS, CDR2 SASEGT. V shed 8 bases and J shed 2 bases, with 7 bases lying between them. The CDR3 protein is CASAAAYEQYF. The CDR3 coding sequence is TGTGCCAGCGCCGCGGCCTACGAGCAGTACTTC.

The V gene is TRBV5-4, the J gene TRBJ2-7; TRBD2 agrees at 11 bases. CDR1 SGHNT and CDR2 YYREEE come from the germline V gene (reference sequence). The CDR3 loop spans 15 amino acids. V gave up 4 bases and J gave up 1 base; unmatched junction bases: 4. The DNA of the CDR3 is TGTGCCAGCAGCCGGGGGACTAGCGGATCCTACGAGCAGTACTTC. Translation: CASSRGTSGSYEQYF.